The 14 T cell receptor beta chains given below trace back to one sample, sequenced in a study of control samples from healthy donors and cancer patients. Data came from immunoSEQ multiplex PCR; TCRdb stores just in-frame clones and leaves some out. The table has around 250,000 clones, roughly four fifths seen once; the top ten hold 13%. Sequencing was done on a sample of PBMCs. Receptor source: a woman in her sixties or seventies with lung cancer.

The chain carries TRBV5-4 and TRBJ2-1; 10 nucleotides agree with TRBD2. The CDR3 loop spans 15 amino acids. V trimming: 4 bases; J trimming: 4 bases; junction bases outside the gene matches: 5. Germline V gene lookup returns CDR1 SGHNT and CDR2 YYREEE (reference sequence). The CDR3 DNA reads as TGTGCCAGCAGCCCAGGACTAGCGGCTTACAATGAGCAGTTCTTC. This translates into CASSPGLAAYNEQFF.

V is TRBV28 and J is TRBJ2-5; 8 nucleotides line up with TRBD2. The V segment lost 7 bases and the J segment 1 base; nucleotides outside the gene matches: 11. The CDR3 runs to 16 residues. Germline V CDR1 and CDR2: MDHEN, SYDVKM. CDR3 nucleotides: TGTGCCAGCACCTCACCCGGGGGGGCCTCCCAAGAGACCCAGTACTTC. Translation: CASTSPGGASQETQYF.

This clone was recorded a few times. This rearrangement joins TRBV7-9 to TRBJ2-5; 8 bases are a match to TRBD2. The CDR3 is made up of 15 amino acids. Germline V gene data show CDR1 as SEHNR and CDR2 as FQNEAQ (reference sequence). Trimming took 5 bases from V and 5 from J; bases not matched to a gene: 10. The CDR3, as DNA: TGTGCCAGCAGCCCGGGACTAGTCCCTGCTGAGACCCAGTACTTC. It codes for CASSPGLVPAETQYF.

The rearrangement links TRBV7-9 to TRBJ2-7, with D perhaps given as TRBD1 or TRBD2 (7 bases each). The germline V and J ends were trimmed by 4 bases and 0 bases, with 19 bases remaining between them. This CDR3 comprises 17 residues. Germline assignment: CDR1 SEHNR and CDR2 FQNEAQ (reference sequence). The DNA of the CDR3 is TGTGCCAGCAGCTCAGGGGGAGGGACAGCGAGCTCCTACGAGCAGTACTTC. This encodes CASSSGGGTASSYEQYF.

This clone is a singleton in its sample. A far larger clone is just one base off, so this is likely a read error. The chain employs TRBV7-9 and TRBJ1-1; possible D gene TRBD1, 5 bases. The CDR3 contains 13 residues. V was clipped by 5 bases and J by 1 base, with 8 bases between them. In germline, CDR1 is SEHNR, CDR2 FQNEAQ (reference sequence). CDR3 sequence reads: CASSADRNTEAFF. Written as DNA, the CDR3 is TGTGCCAGCAGCGCCGACAGGAACACTGAAGCTTTCTTT.

This chain joins TRBV4-2 and TRBJ2-7, with D tentatively TRBD1 or TRBD2 (7 bases each). CDR3 length: 15 residues. Deletions cut 0 bases from V and 3 bases from J, with 12 bases between. Germline CDR1 reads LGHNA; CDR2 reads YNFKEQ. The CDR3: CASSQDQGGFYEQYF. CDR3 bases: TGTGCCAGCAGCCAAGATCAGGGGGGGTTCTACGAGCAGTACTTC.

The chain uses TRBV6-5 and TRBJ2-7; 8 bases are shared with TRBD1. The CDR3 contains 13 residues. Unmatched junction bases numbered 2, after V lost 4 bases and J lost 3 bases. CDR1 is MNHEY and CDR2 is SVGAGI in the germline V gene. The DNA for the CDR3 is TGTGCCAGCAGTTTCGACAGGGGCTACGAGCAGTACTTC. Translated: CASSFDRGYEQYF.

This clone was seen a single time. The chain is built from TRBV5-1 and TRBJ1-4, with 7 bases aligning to TRBD1. The trim removed 4 bases at V and 0 bases at J, leaving 9 bases unmatched. The CDR3 is made up of 17 amino acids. Germline V gene data show CDR1 as SGHRS and CDR2 as YFSETQ. The CDR3 coding sequence is TGCGCCAGCAGCCTGGACAGGTTGGATACAACTAATGAAAAACTGTTTTTT. Translating it yields CASSLDRLDTTNEKLFF.

The chain is built from TRBV16 and TRBJ1-5; 9 nucleotides agree with TRBD1. This CDR3 is 14 amino acids long. Germline V gene lookup returns CDR1 KGHSY and CDR2 FQNENV. The junction had 4 bases not matched to a gene; V was cut back by 4 bases and J by 6 bases. DNA of the CDR3: TGTGCCAGCAGCCGTACAGGGGGCGGTCAGCCCCAGCATTTT. Translated: CASSRTGGGQPQHF.

In regard to this clone: Other DNA sequences in the sample encode the same CDR3. The chain carries TRBV4-1 and TRBJ1-1; D not resolved. CDR3 length: 14 residues. V was trimmed by 0 bases and J by 1 base, leaving 6 bases between them. Germline CDR1 and CDR2: MGHRA and YSYEKL. CDR3 coding DNA: TGCGCCAGCAGCCAAGAGGGATGGAACACTGAAGCTTTCTTT. It specifies CASSQEGWNTEAFF.

The J gene is TRBJ2-3, the V gene TRBV5-1, with 7 bases fitting TRBD2. The CDR3 spans 15 residues. After removal of 4 bases from V and 2 bases from J, the junction contained 7 bases not matched to a gene. CDR1 and CDR2 (germline): SGHRS, YFSETQ. The CDR3 DNA sequence: TGCGCCAGCAGCGGCGGGACTACTTACACAGATACGCAGTATTTT. Translation: CASSGGTTYTDTQYF.

This clone appeared a few times. The CDR3 bases are TGCGCCAGCAGCCAAGATGTTAGGGGCGCCGGGGACACCATATATTTT. Translated: CASSQDVRGAGDTIYF. V usage is TRBV4-1 and J usage is TRBJ1-3; the D gene is possibly TRBD1 (5 bases). CDR1 is MGHRA and CDR2 is YSYEKL in the germline V gene. V lost 0 bases to trimming and J lost 8 bases, with 17 bases between them. This CDR3 has 16 amino acids.

The chain carries TRBV18 and TRBJ1-4; TRBD1 might be the D (5 bases). Germline-derived CDR1 and CDR2 are KGHSH and LQKENI. This CDR3 comprises 15 residues. Trimming shortened V by 0 bases and J by 6 bases, and 11 bases separated the two germline ends. The CDR3 coding sequence is TGTGCCAGCTCACCACCGTGGGGAGGGGATGAAAAACTGTTTTTT. It encodes CASSPPWGGDEKLFF.

This clone was seen just once. J is TRBJ1-4 and V is TRBV10-2; no firm D call. V shed 6 bases and J shed 8 bases, with 13 bases lying between them. From germline, CDR1 is WSHSY and CDR2 SAAADI. The CDR3 runs to 13 residues. CDR3 bases: TGCGCCAGCAGGTGGGCGGAGGGAGAAAAACTGTTTTTT. Protein sequence: CASRWAEGEKLFF.